The table lists the clone carrying this T cell receptor beta chain with a few counts. Its cognate antigen is unknown. These data belong to a study of T cell responses to AZD1222 COVID-19 vaccine. Study observations and caveats: At 160-218 and 743-854, vaccine-associated CD4 TCRs were dominant, and they spanned spike.

The table came from immunoSEQ multiplex PCR; TCRdb's copy has only in-frame clones and leaves some out. Of 130,000 to 150,000 clones listed, roughly 86% are singletons. CDR3 length: 16 amino acids. Germline lookup yields CDR1 MDHEN and CDR2 SYDVKM. V lost 5 bases and J lost 4, with 20 bases in between. This sequence was found in an adult who received the AZD1222 COVID-19 vaccine. This chain connects TRBV28 to TRBJ2-5, with D possibly TRBD2 on 7 matching bases. Here the sequenced sample was peripheral blood, taken 28 days after the second AZD1222 dose. In DNA, the CDR3 is TGTGCCAGCAGTGCCCGGCATGGAGGGGGGGCAGAGACCCAGTACTTC. This encodes CASSARHGGGAETQYF.